This is a list of T cell receptor beta chains from one sample in a study of blood T cell repertoires in COVID-19. The method was immunoSEQ multiplex PCR; TCRdb's version includes in-frame clones alone and lacks a portion of them. The data contain around 250,000 clones, more than 80% of them seen just once; the ten biggest clones take up around 2.9%. Sequenced sample: peripheral blood. These receptors all stem from a woman in her twenties or thirties with active or convalescent COVID-19. CDR3s include the opening cysteine and the closing phenylalanine or tryptophan. A D gene is named only where the DNA matches it firmly. The size of a clone is reported for some rows only, either as once, few or many, or as a class for expanded clones.

clone size: NA
J gene: TRBJ1-5
V gene: TRBV12-5
D gene: NA
CDR3 protein: CASGFPLLSSELGNQPQHF
CDR3 DNA: TGTGCTAGTGGTTTCCCGTTATTGTCTTCGGAGTTAGGCAATCAGCCCCAGCATTTT

clone size: NA
J gene: TRBJ2-3
V gene: TRBV4-3
D gene: NA
CDR3 protein: CASSQEPPAGSTDTQYF
CDR3 DNA: TGCGCCAGCAGCCAAGAACCCCCAGCAGGGAGCACAGATACGCAGTATTTT

clone size: NA
J gene: TRBJ1-3
V gene: TRBV5-1
D gene: NA
CDR3 protein: CASSLSGSGNTIYF
CDR3 DNA: TGCGCCAGCAGCTTGTCCGGCTCTGGAAACACCATATATTTT

clone size: NA
J gene: TRBJ2-5
V gene: TRBV19
D gene: NA
CDR3 protein: CASSIGGEETQYF
CDR3 DNA: TGTGCCAGTAGTATTGGAGGTGAAGAGACCCAGTACTTC

clone size: once
J gene: TRBJ1-2
V gene: TRBV15
D gene: TRBD1
CDR3 protein: CATSRDRGNYGYTF
CDR3 DNA: TGTGCCACCAGCAGAGACAGGGGGAACTATGGCTACACCTTC

clone size: NA
J gene: TRBJ2-5
V gene: TRBV4-3
D gene: NA
CDR3 protein: CASSQDRSGETQYF
CDR3 DNA: TGCGCCAGCAGCCAAGATCGGAGTGGAGAGACCCAGTACTTC

clone size: NA
J gene: TRBJ1-5
V gene: TRBV30
D gene: TRBD1
CDR3 protein: CASGQDNQPQHF
CDR3 DNA: TGTGCCTCCGGACAGGACAATCAGCCCCAGCATTTT

clone size: NA
J gene: TRBJ1-3
V gene: TRBV15
D gene: NA
CDR3 protein: CATSRDRNTIYF
CDR3 DNA: TGTGCCACCAGCAGAGATCGGAACACCATATATTTT

clone size: NA
J gene: TRBJ1-1
V gene: TRBV12-3/TRBV12-4
D gene: NA
CDR3 protein: CASSDSLETEAFF
CDR3 DNA: TGTGCCAGCAGCGACTCCCTTGAGACTGAAGCTTTCTTT

clone size: few
J gene: TRBJ2-1
V gene: TRBV6-4
D gene: TRBD2
CDR3 protein: CASSERGLASHNEQFF
CDR3 DNA: TGTGCCAGCAGTGAGAGGGGACTAGCCTCCCACAATGAGCAGTTCTTC

clone size: NA
J gene: TRBJ2-5
V gene: TRBV15
D gene: TRBD1
CDR3 protein: CATSRRGQGEETQYF
CDR3 DNA: TGTGCCACCAGCAGACGCGGACAGGGAGAAGAGACCCAGTACTTC

clone size: NA
J gene: TRBJ2-5
V gene: TRBV20-1
D gene: TRBD2
CDR3 protein: CSVTGGETQYF
CDR3 DNA: TGCAGTGTAACCGGGGGGGAGACCCAGTACTTC

clone size: NA
J gene: TRBJ1-2
V gene: TRBV5-5
D gene: NA
CDR3 protein: CASSLQVTNNYGYTF
CDR3 DNA: TGTGCCAGCAGCCTACAGGTCACCAATAACTATGGCTACACCTTC

clone size: NA
J gene: TRBJ2-5
V gene: TRBV28
D gene: NA
CDR3 protein: CASSTVRQGYSQETQYF
CDR3 DNA: TGTGCCAGCAGTACAGTACGGCAGGGATACTCCCAAGAGACCCAGTACTTC

clone size: NA
J gene: TRBJ1-5
V gene: TRBV19
D gene: TRBD1
CDR3 protein: CASSFRTGGRQPQHF
CDR3 DNA: TGTGCCAGTAGCTTCCGGACAGGGGGCAGGCAGCCCCAGCATTTT

clone size: NA
J gene: TRBJ2-5
V gene: TRBV6-6
D gene: NA
CDR3 protein: CASNPSGPQTQYF
CDR3 DNA: TGTGCCAGCAACCCCAGCGGTCCGCAGACCCAGTACTTC

clone size: NA
J gene: TRBJ1-2
V gene: TRBV29-1
D gene: NA
CDR3 protein: CSVEENAFRGYTF
CDR3 DNA: TGCAGCGTTGAGGAGAACGCCTTTAGGGGCTACACCTTC

clone size: NA
J gene: TRBJ2-2
V gene: TRBV5-1
D gene: NA
CDR3 protein: CASSLGQYTGELFF
CDR3 DNA: TGCGCCAGCAGCTTGGGACAATACACCGGGGAGCTGTTTTTT

clone size: NA
J gene: TRBJ1-3
V gene: TRBV4-3
D gene: TRBD1
CDR3 protein: CASSRAGTGATGNTIYF
CDR3 DNA: TGCGCCAGCAGCCGGGCTGGGACAGGGGCGACCGGGAACACCATATATTTT

clone size: NA
J gene: TRBJ2-1
V gene: TRBV15
D gene: NA
CDR3 protein: CATSRGVGNEQFF
CDR3 DNA: TGTGCCACCAGCAGGGGAGTCGGTAATGAGCAGTTCTTC

clone size: once
J gene: TRBJ1-2
V gene: TRBV9
D gene: TRBD1
CDR3 protein: CASSAWTGGGYTF
CDR3 DNA: TGTGCCAGCAGCGCCTGGACAGGGGGAGGCTACACCTTC

clone size: NA
J gene: TRBJ2-2
V gene: TRBV19
D gene: TRBD1
CDR3 protein: CASSMGQGNTGELFF
CDR3 DNA: TGTGCCAGTAGTATGGGACAGGGAAACACCGGGGAGCTGTTTTTT

clone size: NA
J gene: TRBJ1-5
V gene: TRBV6-5
D gene: NA
CDR3 protein: CASSYRRVGTQHF
CDR3 DNA: TGTGCCAGCAGTTACCGGCGGGTCGGGACCCAGCATTTT

clone size: NA
J gene: TRBJ1-5
V gene: TRBV28
D gene: NA
CDR3 protein: CASSSYQPQHF
CDR3 DNA: TGTGCCAGCAGTTCTTATCAGCCCCAGCATTTT

clone size: NA
J gene: TRBJ1-1
V gene: TRBV5-1
D gene: TRBD1
CDR3 protein: CASSPLSRGAGEAFF
CDR3 DNA: TGCGCCAGCAGCCCCCTGAGCAGGGGGGCCGGTGAAGCTTTCTTT

clone size: NA
J gene: TRBJ2-7
V gene: TRBV3-1/TRBV3-2
D gene: NA
CDR3 protein: CASSRQPGGYYEQYF
CDR3 DNA: TGTGCCAGCAGCAGACAACCTGGCGGGTACTACGAGCAGTACTTC

clone size: NA
J gene: TRBJ1-6
V gene: TRBV20-1
D gene: NA
CDR3 protein: CSAPGYGPLHF
CDR3 DNA: TGCAGTGCGCCAGGGTACGGACCCCTCCACTTT

clone size: NA
J gene: TRBJ1-2
V gene: TRBV28
D gene: NA
CDR3 protein: CASSILGGSYGYTF
CDR3 DNA: TGTGCCAGCAGCATTCTGGGGGGTTCATACGGCTACACCTTC

clone size: NA
J gene: TRBJ1-2
V gene: TRBV30
D gene: NA
CDR3 protein: CAWSSDSLLNYGYTF
CDR3 DNA: TGTGCCTGGAGTTCGGACAGTCTACTTAACTATGGCTACACCTTC

clone size: NA
J gene: TRBJ1-1
V gene: TRBV2
D gene: TRBD1
CDR3 protein: CASSSTGTTEAFF
CDR3 DNA: TGTGCCAGCAGCTCGACAGGGACGACTGAAGCTTTCTTT

clone size: NA
J gene: TRBJ1-4
V gene: TRBV4-3
D gene: NA
CDR3 protein: CASSSQGPGFGDEKLFF
CDR3 DNA: TGCGCCAGCAGCTCGCAAGGTCCAGGGTTTGGGGATGAAAAACTGTTTTTT

clone size: NA
J gene: TRBJ2-3
V gene: TRBV24-1
D gene: TRBD2
CDR3 protein: CATSGRTASGGTDTQYF
CDR3 DNA: TGTGCCACCAGTGGTCGTACGGCTAGCGGGGGTACAGATACGCAGTATTTT

clone size: NA
J gene: TRBJ1-2
V gene: TRBV5-6
D gene: NA
CDR3 protein: CASSLGDMRGYGYTF
CDR3 DNA: TGTGCCAGCAGCTTAGGGGACATGAGAGGCTATGGCTACACCTTC

clone size: NA
J gene: TRBJ1-1
V gene: TRBV13
D gene: TRBD1
CDR3 protein: CASSQRQGTEAFF
CDR3 DNA: TGTGCCAGCAGCCAGAGACAGGGCACTGAAGCTTTCTTT

clone size: NA
J gene: TRBJ2-7
V gene: TRBV18
D gene: NA
CDR3 protein: CASSPGGSNEQYF
CDR3 DNA: TGTGCCAGCTCACCGGGGGGAAGTAACGAGCAGTACTTC

clone size: NA
J gene: TRBJ2-5
V gene: TRBV6-6
D gene: NA
CDR3 protein: CASSYSLEETQYF
CDR3 DNA: TGTGCCAGCAGTTACTCCCTAGAAGAGACCCAGTACTTC

clone size: NA
J gene: TRBJ2-5
V gene: TRBV19
D gene: TRBD1
CDR3 protein: CASSRQGGETQYF
CDR3 DNA: TGTGCCAGTAGCCGACAGGGCGGGGAGACCCAGTACTTC

clone size: once
J gene: TRBJ2-1
V gene: TRBV11-1
D gene: NA
CDR3 protein: CASSSFNEQFF
CDR3 DNA: TGTGCCAGCAGTTCCTTCAATGAGCAGTTCTTC

clone size: NA
J gene: TRBJ2-7
V gene: TRBV18
D gene: TRBD2
CDR3 protein: CASSPRAGGAYEQYF
CDR3 DNA: TGTGCCAGCTCACCCAGGGCCGGGGGGGCCTACGAGCAGTACTTC

clone size: once
J gene: TRBJ1-2
V gene: TRBV7-2
D gene: NA
CDR3 protein: CASSLVANYGYTF
CDR3 DNA: TGTGCCAGCAGCTTAGTAGCCAACTATGGCTACACCTTC

clone size: NA
J gene: TRBJ2-3
V gene: TRBV3-1/TRBV3-2
D gene: NA
CDR3 protein: CASSPPGLTSSVTQYF
CDR3 DNA: TGTGCCAGCAGCCCCCCGGGACTCACCAGCTCCGTTACGCAGTATTTT

clone size: NA
J gene: TRBJ1-1
V gene: TRBV11-3
D gene: TRBD1
CDR3 protein: CASSSKGAQNTEAFF
CDR3 DNA: TGTGCCAGCAGCTCGAAGGGGGCGCAGAACACTGAAGCTTTCTTT

clone size: NA
J gene: TRBJ1-3
V gene: TRBV9
D gene: NA
CDR3 protein: CASSVVAAGNTIYF
CDR3 DNA: TGTGCCAGCAGCGTAGTAGCAGCCGGAAACACCATATATTTT

clone size: NA
J gene: TRBJ2-5
V gene: TRBV15
D gene: NA
CDR3 protein: CATRASGGETQYF
CDR3 DNA: TGTGCCACCAGAGCTAGTGGGGGGGAGACCCAGTACTTC

clone size: NA
J gene: TRBJ2-7
V gene: TRBV6-2/TRBV6-3
D gene: TRBD1
CDR3 protein: CASSIDRATYEQYF
CDR3 DNA: TGTGCCAGCAGTATCGACAGGGCGACCTACGAGCAGTACTTC